Presented here are 20 T cell receptor beta chains from one specimen sequenced in a study of OX40 agonist ivuxolimab in advanced cancers. Some clones are missing from TCRdb's copy, which holds only in-frame ones; the method was immunoSEQ multiplex PCR. The profile shows about 60,000 clones, around 87% of them singletons. The starting material was CD4+ or CD8+ T cells sorted from blood, obtained in a trial of the OX40 agonist ivuxolimab. Receptors originate from an adult with an advanced solid tumor such as melanoma, head and neck, liver or kidney cancer.

V is TRBV7-9 and J is TRBJ2-5; the match to TRBD1 covers 9 bases. The junction had 8 bases not matched to a gene; V was cut back by 2 bases and J by 4 bases. The CDR3 contains 16 residues. The germline V gene has CDR1 SEHNR and CDR2 FQNEAQ (reference sequence). The CDR3 protein is CASSLQGQGMRETQYF. In DNA, the CDR3 is TGTGCCAGCAGCTTACAGGGACAGGGAATGCGAGAGACCCAGTACTTC.

V usage is TRBV5-1 and J usage is TRBJ2-7, with no clear D. Germline loops: CDR1 SGHRS, CDR2 YFSETQ. There are 12 residues in the CDR3. V was shortened by 8 bases and J by 3 bases, with 12 bases between the two germline ends. Here the CDR3 reads CASGPNFYEQYF. CDR3 coding DNA: TGCGCCAGTGGTCCAAATTTCTACGAGCAGTACTTC. The entire variable domain, with the rest obtained from reference TRBV5-1 and TRBJ2-7, is as follows: KAGVTQTPRYLIKTRGQQVTLSCSPISGHRSVSWYQQTPGQGLQFLFEYFSETQRNKGNFPGRFSGRQFSNSRSEMNVSTLELGDSALYLCASGPNFYEQYFGPGTRLTVT.

The chain is built from TRBV29-1 and TRBJ2-3, with a possible D match to TRBD1 (6 bases). This CDR3 has 14 residues. V was shortened by 3 bases and J by 6 bases, with 16 bases between the two germline ends. CDR1 SQVTM and CDR2 ANQGSEA come from the germline V gene. CDR3 sequence: CSVDRPQGTDTQYF. CDR3 nucleotide sequence: TGCAGCGTTGACCGACCCCAGGGGACGGATACGCAGTATTTT.

The gene calls are TRBV29-1 and TRBJ2-1; 11 bases are a match to TRBD2. Germline CDR1 and CDR2: SQVTM and ANQGSEA. This CDR3 comprises 16 residues. With 2 bases clipped from V and 1 base from J, the junction kept 4 bases outside the gene matches. CDR3 amino acids: CSVEWSSGRSYNEQFF. CDR3 nucleotides: TGCAGCGTTGAATGGTCTAGCGGGAGGTCCTACAATGAGCAGTTCTTC.

This clone was seen only a few times. This chain uses TRBV9 with TRBJ1-6, with 7 bases fitting TRBD1. V lost 4 bases, J lost 6 bases, and 10 bases stayed unmatched. This CDR3 has 16 amino acids. Germline CDR1 is SGDLS and CDR2 is YYNGEE. This chain's CDR3 is CASSPSTGRANSPLHF. In DNA, the CDR3 is TGTGCCAGCAGCCCCTCGACAGGGAGGGCTAATTCACCCCTCCACTTT.

V gene TRBV7-4 combines with J gene TRBJ1-5; 8 bases align to TRBD1. The germline V gene has CDR1 SGHVT and CDR2 SQSDAQ. J gave up 7 bases and V 5 bases, and 13 bases lay outside the gene matches. There are 16 residues in the CDR3. This CDR3 reads CASSTQDRTGKQPQHF. In DNA, the CDR3 is TGTGCCAGCAGCACCCAGGACAGGACAGGGAAACAGCCCCAGCATTTT.

The chain employs TRBV6-1 and TRBJ2-7; possibly TRBD1 for D (7 bases). The V end was cut by 9 bases, the J end by 2 bases, with 11 bases between. Germline V gene sequence: CDR1 MNHNS, CDR2 SASEGT. The CDR3 runs 12 residues. For the CDR3, the DNA is TGTGCCAGTGGAGGGGGCCCCTACGAGCAGTACTTC. This sequence encodes CASGGGPYEQYF.

For the CDR3, the DNA is TGTGCCAGCAGCCCTAACAGGCTAGGCTACGAGCAGTACTTC. It encodes CASSPNRLGYEQYF. This chain uses TRBV11-2 with TRBJ2-7, with D perhaps TRBD1 (5 bases). This CDR3 spans 14 amino acids. Germline V gene sequence: CDR1 SGHAT, CDR2 FQNNGV. V lost 5 bases, J lost 3 bases, and 14 bases lay in between.

In its sample, this clone was seen once. This sequence joins TRBV7-8 and TRBJ2-5; a possible D gene is TRBD1 (6 bases). There are 16 residues in the CDR3. Germline V gene data show CDR1 as SGHVS and CDR2 as FQNEAQ. The V and J ends lost 7 bases and 0 bases respectively, with 18 bases between them. CDR3 in amino acids: CASTPLVPGDQETQYF. Here the CDR3 DNA reads TGTGCCAGCACCCCTTTAGTCCCAGGGGACCAAGAGACCCAGTACTTC. Full variable domain (remainder filled in from reference TRBV7-8 and TRBJ2-5): GAGVSQSPRYKVAKRGQDVALRCDPISGHVSLFWYQQALGQGPEFLTYFQNEAQLDKSGLPSDRFFAERPEGSVSTLKIQRTQQEDSAVYLCASTPLVPGDQETQYFGPGTRLLVL.

V is TRBV27 and J is TRBJ2-3; D gene ambiguous. Germline CDR1 MNHEY, CDR2 SMNVEV (reference sequence). The V gene lost 0 bases and the J gene lost 2 bases, with 6 bases spanning the gap. The CDR3 length is 14 residues. The CDR3 loop reads CASSLSKDTDTQYF. In DNA form, the CDR3 reads TGTGCCAGCAGTTTATCGAAGGACACAGATACGCAGTATTTT.

The chain employs TRBV7-9 and TRBJ2-1, with a tentative D call TRBD2 (5 bases). The CDR3 consists of 15 residues. Germline lookup yields CDR1 SEHNR and CDR2 FQNEAQ (reference sequence). Trimming stripped 2 bases from V and 2 bases from J, with 10 bases between. The CDR3 coding sequence is TGTGCCAGCAGCTTACGTTCCGGGGCCTACAATGAGCAGTTCTTC. Its translation: CASSLRSGAYNEQFF. Drawing the rest from reference TRBV7-9 and TRBJ2-1, the complete variable domain is DTGVSQNPRHKITKRGQNVTFRCDPISEHNRLYWYRQTLGQGPEFLTYFQNEAQLEKSRLLSDRFSAERPKGSFSTLEIQRTEQGDSAMYLCASSLRSGAYNEQFFGPGTRLTVL.

V is TRBV18 and J is TRBJ2-7, with a tentative D call TRBD2 (5 bases). This CDR3 spans 14 amino acids. V was shortened by 2 bases and J by 5 bases, with 13 bases between the two germline ends. The germline CDR1 and CDR2 sequences are KGHSH and LQKENI. CDR3 protein: CASSPTRESNEQYF. The CDR3 region has the DNA TGTGCCAGCTCACCAACTCGGGAATCTAACGAGCAGTACTTC.

This rearrangement joins TRBV10-1 to TRBJ2-1, with unresolved D. The V gene's germline CDR1 is WNHNN and CDR2 SYGVQD (reference sequence). There are 17 residues in the CDR3. V gave up 6 bases and J gave up 10 bases, with 28 bases separating them. CDR3 bases: TGCGCCAGCAGCCCAGATCCCCTATCCCCGTTCCTCAGCGAGCAGTTCTTC. Translating it yields CASSPDPLSPFLSEQFF.

The V call is TRBV6-5, the J call TRBJ2-2, with TRBD1 as a possible D gene (6 bases). CDR1 MNHEY and CDR2 SVGAGI come from the germline V gene. The CDR3 is 15 amino acids. V shed 0 bases and J shed 5 bases, with 10 bases lying between them. As DNA, the CDR3 is TGTGCCAGCAGTTACTCGAGGACAGTTACCGGGGAGCTGTTTTTT. Translation: CASSYSRTVTGELFF.

The chain carries TRBV6-1 and TRBJ1-4; 9 bases match TRBD1. Unmatched junction bases numbered 11, after V lost 8 bases and J lost 7 bases. Germline V gene data show CDR1 as MNHNS and CDR2 as SASEGT. The CDR3 length is 15 residues. This CDR3 is CASHELRDRVEKLFF. In DNA, the CDR3 is TGTGCCAGCCATGAACTCCGGGACAGGGTTGAAAAACTGTTTTTT.

The chain joins TRBV5-1 to TRBJ1-6, with a possible D match to TRBD1 (6 bases). CDR3 length: 13 amino acids. Germline CDR1 SGHRS, CDR2 YFSETQ. V lost 1 base and J 10 bases, leaving 9 bases between the germline ends. CDR3 amino acids: CASSLSGGSPLHF. The CDR3 region has the DNA TGCGCCAGCAGCTTGTCTGGGGGCTCACCCCTCCACTTT.

The V call is TRBV4-1, the J call TRBJ2-7; TRBD2 is a possible D gene (7 bases). The CDR3 contains 16 residues. The germline V and J ends were trimmed by 7 bases and 0 bases, with 19 bases remaining between them. Germline V gene sequence: CDR1 MGHRA, CDR2 YSYEKL. The CDR3, as DNA: TGCGCCAGCACCAAAGGGGGGGCTCCCTTCTCCTACGAGCAGTACTTC. This encodes CASTKGGAPFSYEQYF.

This sequence joins TRBV5-4 and TRBJ2-3; D is unclear. The CDR3 runs 14 residues. Germline assignment: CDR1 SGHNT and CDR2 YYREEE (reference sequence). Trimming pared 2 bases from V and 1 base from J, leaving 8 bases between. CDR3 coding DNA: TGTGCCAGCAGCTTACTTCTTCGCACAGATACGCAGTATTTT. This codes for CASSLLLRTDTQYF.

The rearrangement joins TRBV6-1 to TRBJ2-6, with 7 positions matching TRBD1. V was pared by 6 bases and J by 2 bases, with 4 bases of the junction left unmatched. CDR1 MNHNS and CDR2 SASEGT come from the germline V gene. The CDR3 has 15 amino acids. CDR3 protein: CASRTGKAGANVLTF. Written as DNA, the CDR3 is TGTGCCAGCAGGACAGGGAAGGCTGGGGCCAACGTCCTGACTTTC.

The chain has TRBV18 and TRBJ1-6; D not certain. This CDR3 has 16 residues. Germline lookup yields CDR1 KGHSH and CDR2 LQKENI. Trimming shortened V by 2 bases and J by 0 bases, and 8 bases separated the two germline ends. The CDR3 sequence is CASSPVHSSYNSPLHF. The DNA of the CDR3 is TGTGCCAGCTCACCAGTACATAGCTCCTATAATTCACCCCTCCACTTT.